These T cell receptor beta chains were read from a single sample in a study of somatic mutations in cytotoxic T cells in rheumatoid arthritis. Libraries were prepared by immunoSEQ multiplex PCR; TCRdb keeps only in-frame clonotypes and omits some of them. The table has about 11,000 clones, approximately 71% seen once; the top ten hold less than 40%. The specimen was CD8+ T cells sorted from blood. All receptors come from an adult with rheumatoid arthritis. CDR3s include the opening cysteine and the closing phenylalanine or tryptophan. A D gene is named only where the DNA matches it firmly. Clone size appears in some rows only: once, few, many, or a class for an expanded clone.

CASSPGLARDTQYF	TGCGCCAGCAGCCCGGGACTAGCGAGAGATACGCAGTATTTT	few	TRBD2	TRBV4-1	TRBJ2-3
CASSCLLACFPEEQFF	TGTGCCAGCAGCTGCCTACTAGCCTGTTTTCCTGAGGAGCAGTTCTTC	NA	NA	TRBV7-4	TRBJ2-1
CASSLSGGVYEQYF	TGTGCCAGCAGCTTATCTGGGGGGGTCTACGAGCAGTACTTC	NA	TRBD2	TRBV7-9	TRBJ2-7
CATSKTSGGANEQFF	TGTGCCACCAGCAAAACTAGCGGGGGGGCCAATGAGCAGTTCTTC	few	TRBD2	TRBV15	TRBJ2-1
CASSLVAGGEAFF	TGTGCCAGCAGCTTAGTTGCAGGGGGTGAAGCTTTCTTT	NA	TRBD1	TRBV11-1	TRBJ1-1
CASSLSGQATYGYTF	TGTGCCAGCAGTTTAAGCGGACAGGCGACCTATGGCTACACCTTC	once	TRBD1	TRBV28	TRBJ1-2
CASSKGWRTDPYEQYF	TGTGCCAGCAGCAAAGGCTGGCGGACAGACCCCTACGAGCAGTACTTC	NA	NA	TRBV21-1	TRBJ2-7
CASSLGNRVSGNTIYF	TGTGCCAGCAGTTTAGGGAACAGGGTCTCTGGAAACACCATATATTTT	NA	NA	TRBV28	TRBJ1-3
CASSFPLGTLAYEQYF	TGTGCCAGCAGCTTTCCCTTGGGAACCCTAGCCTACGAGCAGTACTTC	NA	NA	TRBV5-5	TRBJ2-7
CATSRQLAGGEETQYF	TGTGCCACCAGCAGACAGTTAGCGGGAGGGGAGGAGACCCAGTACTTC	NA	TRBD2	TRBV15	TRBJ2-5
CSVEGGLAGPGELFF	TGCAGCGTTGAAGGAGGACTAGCGGGGCCCGGGGAGCTGTTTTTT	NA	TRBD2	TRBV29-1	TRBJ2-2
CASSLSGSNQPQHF	TGTGCCAGCAGTTTATCGGGTAGCAATCAGCCCCAGCATTTT	NA	NA	TRBV27	TRBJ1-5
CASRGAATTNEKLFF	TGTGCGAGCCGGGGAGCTGCCACAACTAATGAAAAACTGTTTTTT	NA	NA	TRBV6-1	TRBJ1-4
CASRQGQIYEQYF	TGTGCCAGCCGACAGGGACAGATCTACGAGCAGTACTTC	few	TRBD1	TRBV2	TRBJ2-7
CSVVELGLAGGETLSYEQYF	TGCAGCGTTGTCGAGCTGGGACTAGCGGGGGGCGAAACCCTTTCCTACGAGCAGTACTTC	NA	TRBD2	TRBV29-1	TRBJ2-7
CAGGEGQGGSPLHF	TGTGCCGGGGGGGAGGGACAGGGTGGTTCACCCCTCCACTTT	NA	TRBD1	TRBV28	TRBJ1-6
CASSLVASGNTGELFF	TGCGCCAGCAGCTTGGTCGCTAGCGGTAACACCGGGGAGCTGTTTTTT	NA	TRBD2	TRBV5-1	TRBJ2-2
CASSISTFGVNEQFF	TGTGCCAGTAGTATTTCAACATTTGGTGTCAATGAGCAGTTCTTC	once	NA	TRBV19	TRBJ2-1
CASSERGDFNYGYTF	TGTGCCAGCAGTGAGAGGGGGGATTTTAACTATGGCTACACCTTC	NA	NA	TRBV2	TRBJ1-2
CASSTLFGSSYNEQFF	TGTGCCAGCAGCACCCTTTTCGGGAGCTCCTACAATGAGCAGTTCTTC	NA	NA	TRBV5-6	TRBJ2-1
CASSQDNGGWETQYF	TGCGCCAGCAGCCAAGATAATGGGGGTTGGGAGACCCAGTACTTC	NA	NA	TRBV4-1	TRBJ2-5
CSALLGTEAFF	TGCAGCGCCCTTTTGGGGACTGAAGCTTTCTTT	NA	NA	TRBV20-1	TRBJ1-1
CASSQTASGWGNQPQHF	TGTGCCAGCTCCCAGACCGCGTCTGGTTGGGGCAATCAGCCCCAGCATTTT	once	NA	TRBV18	TRBJ1-5
CASGVQGASEQYF	TGTGCCAGCGGGGTACAGGGGGCGTCCGAGCAGTACTTC	NA	TRBD1	TRBV27	TRBJ2-7
CASSLSWGALTNTEAFF	TGTGCCAGCAGTTTATCGTGGGGAGCACTGACCAACACTGAAGCTTTCTTT	NA	NA	TRBV27	TRBJ1-1
CAITPEDSQETQYF	TGTGCCATCACGCCGGAGGACAGCCAAGAGACCCAGTACTTC	NA	NA	TRBV2	TRBJ2-5
CASSFGLAGQETQYF	TGCGCCAGCAGCTTCGGGCTAGCGGGGCAAGAGACCCAGTACTTC	once	TRBD2	TRBV5-1	TRBJ2-5
CASSPGGTGQNTEAFF	TGCGCCAGCAGCCCCGGGGGGACAGGCCAGAACACTGAAGCTTTCTTT	NA	TRBD1	TRBV4-1	TRBJ1-1
CASSILTAATDTQYF	TGTGCCAGCAGCATCCTGACAGCGGCGACAGATACGCAGTATTTT	NA	NA	TRBV7-9	TRBJ2-3
CASSQDLFTGKNTEAFF	TGCGCCAGCAGCCAAGATCTTTTTACAGGGAAGAACACTGAAGCTTTCTTT	NA	NA	TRBV4-3	TRBJ1-1
CASSPARGLDTEAFF	TGTGCCAGCAGCCCAGCGCGGGGGTTGGACACTGAAGCTTTCTTT	few	NA	TRBV7-9	TRBJ1-1
CASSPGGNEQFF	TGTGCCAGCAGCCCAGGGGGGAATGAGCAGTTCTTC	NA	NA	TRBV7-9	TRBJ2-1
CASSYYNEQFF	TGTGCCAGCAGTTACTACAATGAGCAGTTCTTC	NA	NA	TRBV27	TRBJ2-1
CASSTGGDGYTF	TGTGCCAGCAGTACAGGGGGGGATGGCTACACCTTC	few	TRBD1	TRBV6-5	TRBJ1-2
CASSQPTDKPYEQYF	TGTGCCAGCAGCCAACCTACTGACAAGCCCTACGAGCAGTACTTC	NA	NA	TRBV14	TRBJ2-7
CASSEKGVSEYNSPLHF	TGTGCCAGCAGTGAAAAAGGAGTGAGTGAGTATAATTCACCCCTCCACTTT	NA	NA	TRBV6-1	TRBJ1-6
CASSWSGGADTQYF	TGTGCCAGCAGCTGGAGCGGGGGGGCCGATACGCAGTATTTT	few	TRBD2	TRBV7-3	TRBJ2-3
CASSSREDYGYTF	TGTGCCAGCAGCTCGAGGGAAGACTATGGCTACACCTTC	NA	NA	TRBV7-9	TRBJ1-2
CASSDTGGMGYEQYF	TGTGCCAGCAGCGACACAGGCGGGATGGGCTACGAGCAGTACTTC	NA	NA	TRBV5-6	TRBJ2-7
CACDRVKTDTQYF	TGTGCCTGCGACAGGGTTAAGACAGATACGCAGTATTTT	NA	TRBD1	TRBV30	TRBJ2-3
CASRLDSDYEQYF	TGTGCCAGCAGACTGGACAGCGACTACGAGCAGTACTTC	NA	NA	TRBV11-2	TRBJ2-7
CASSTRGSGANVLTF	TGTGCCAGCAGCACCAGGGGGAGTGGGGCCAACGTCCTGACTTTC	NA	TRBD1	TRBV27	TRBJ2-6
CASSGLQGAVNTEAFF	TGTGCCAGCAGTGGACTACAGGGAGCTGTGAACACTGAAGCTTTCTTT	NA	NA	TRBV28	TRBJ1-1